The rows below give T cell receptor beta chains drawn from one sample of a study of T cells after yellow fever vaccination. TCRdb reanalysed the 5' RACE reads using MiXCR and keeps one entry per CDR3 protein. Among under 600,000 distinct CDR3 sequences listed, 20% to 25% were seen once. Sequencing was performed on PBMCs, taken 21 days after the first yellow fever vaccination. The receptor set was obtained from a man younger than 35 who received the YFV17D yellow fever vaccine. Each CDR3 is given with its conserved first and last residue. The D gene is left open where the match is weak. Size tells how often a clone was seen (once, few, many) or the class of an expanded clone, and some rows leave it out.

cdr3_aa | cdr3_nt | j_call | clone_size | v_call | d_call
CASTFGAGGSTEAFF | TGTGCCAGCACCTTTGGTGCGGGAGGGTCCACTGAAGCTTTCTTT | TRBJ1-1 | . | TRBV12-3/TRBV12-4 | .
CASNTGAQETQYF | TGTGCCAGCAACACAGGGGCGCAAGAGACCCAGTACTTC | TRBJ2-5 | few | TRBV7-9 | TRBD1
CASSYAGAKDYGYTF | TGTGCCAGCAGTTACGCTGGGGCGAAGGACTATGGCTACACCTTC | TRBJ1-2 | few | TRBV6-5 | .
CASSLMTGIAGELFF | TGTGCCAGCAGCTTAATGACAGGGATTGCCGGGGAGCTGTTTTTT | TRBJ2-2 | . | TRBV7-3 | TRBD1
CASSLASPRGNQPQHF | TGTGCCAGCAGCTTGGCCTCCCCAAGAGGCAATCAGCCCCAGCATTTT | TRBJ1-5 | few | TRBV5-5 | .
CASTGGVVSGYTF | TGTGCCAGCACTGGGGGGGTCGTAAGCGGCTACACCTTC | TRBJ1-2 | . | TRBV7-9 | .
CASSIPPGRGGRNTQYF | TGTGCCAGCAGCATACCCCCGGGGCGGGGGGGCCGTAATACGCAGTATTTT | TRBJ2-3 | many | TRBV7-2 | TRBD2
CASSPRGGNPNNEQFF | TGTGCCAGCTCACCCCGCGGGGGGAATCCCAACAATGAGCAGTTCTTC | TRBJ2-1 | . | TRBV18 | TRBD2
CATSDSGQAGANVLTF | TGTGCCACCAGTGATTCCGGACAGGCCGGGGCCAACGTCCTGACTTTC | TRBJ2-6 | few | TRBV24-1 | TRBD1
CATSRIRTGAYNEQFF | TGTGCCACCAGCAGGATCAGGACAGGAGCGTACAATGAGCAGTTCTTC | TRBJ2-1 | . | TRBV15 | TRBD1
CASSYVPEQGTEAFF | TGTGCCAGCAGTTATGTCCCTGAGCAGGGCACTGAAGCTTTCTTT | TRBJ1-1 | many | TRBV6-2/TRBV6-3 | .
CASTSDSHEQYF | TGTGCCAGCACCTCGGACAGCCACGAGCAGTACTTC | TRBJ2-7 | many | TRBV12-3/TRBV12-4 | .
CASSLGADLQPQHF | TGCGCCAGCAGCTTGGGGGCAGATTTGCAGCCCCAGCATTTT | TRBJ1-5 | . | TRBV5-1 | .
CASSMRLPGQGGYTF | TGTGCCAGCAGCATGAGGCTTCCGGGACAGGGTGGCTACACCTTC | TRBJ1-2 | . | TRBV5-5 | TRBD1
CASSPEGGGALDYGYTF | TGTGCCAGCAGTCCGGAAGGTGGCGGGGCGTTAGACTATGGCTACACCTTC | TRBJ1-2 | . | TRBV12-3/TRBV12-4 | .
CASSQAWSDLDNEQFF | TGTGCCAGCAGCCAAGCGTGGTCAGATTTGGACAATGAGCAGTTCTTC | TRBJ2-1 | . | TRBV4-2 | .
CASSLRGDTNTGELFF | TGTGCCAGCAGCTTAAGAGGGGACACGAACACCGGGGAGCTGTTTTTT | TRBJ2-2 | few | TRBV7-9 | .
CAIGTVNEQFF | TGTGCCATCGGGACAGTTAATGAGCAGTTCTTC | TRBJ2-1 | few | TRBV10-3 | TRBD1
CASSPRNRVDGNTIYF | TGTGCCAGCTCACCTCGGAACAGGGTAGACGGAAACACCATATATTTT | TRBJ1-3 | few | TRBV18 | .
CASSWGLWREENEQFF | TGTGCCAGCAGCTGGGGGCTGTGGCGGGAAGAGAATGAGCAGTTCTTC | TRBJ2-1 | . | TRBV5-6 | .
CASSPNRISGNTIYF | TGTGCCAGCTCACCAAACAGGATCTCTGGAAACACCATATATTTT | TRBJ1-3 | . | TRBV18 | .
CASSLASGAQETQYF | TGTGCTAGCAGCTTAGCTTCCGGGGCTCAAGAGACCCAGTACTTC | TRBJ2-5 | few | TRBV7-7 | .
CASSSKQNYGYTF | TGTGCCAGCAGTTCGAAACAGAACTATGGCTACACCTTC | TRBJ1-2 | few | TRBV12-3/TRBV12-4 | .
CSARTGRPDQPQHF | TGCAGTGCGAGGACAGGGAGACCCGATCAGCCCCAGCATTTT | TRBJ1-5 | . | TRBV20-1 | TRBD1
CASSIEPRTNEQFF | TGTGCCAGTAGTATAGAGCCCAGGACCAATGAGCAGTTCTTC | TRBJ2-1 | . | TRBV19 | .
CPSSYGQGGSGNTIYF | TGTCCCAGCAGTTATGGACAGGGAGGGTCTGGAAACACCATATATTTT | TRBJ1-3 | . | TRBV6-5 | TRBD1
CSARASSGDWNIQYF | TGCAGTGCTAGAGCGTCTAGCGGGGACTGGAACATTCAGTACTTC | TRBJ2-4 | . | TRBV20-1 | TRBD2
CATSDYGGVGYNEQFF | TGTGCCACCAGTGATTACGGGGGGGTGGGGTACAATGAGCAGTTCTTC | TRBJ2-1 | few | TRBV24-1 | TRBD2
CASSQDRGVGYTF | TGTGCCAGCAGCCAAGATAGGGGAGTTGGCTACACCTTC | TRBJ1-2 | few | TRBV4-2 | .
CASGRDRENIQYF | TGTGCCAGCGGCCGGGACAGAGAAAACATTCAGTACTTC | TRBJ2-4 | few | TRBV2 | TRBD1
CASSQDLWTYLAKNIQYF | TGTGCCAGCAGCCAAGACCTTTGGACTTATCTAGCCAAAAACATTCAGTACTTC | TRBJ2-4 | few | TRBV3-1 | .
CASKTGSINYGYTF | TGTGCCTCTAAGACAGGGTCTATTAACTATGGCTACACCTTC | TRBJ1-2 | few | TRBV19 | TRBD1
CASRRLAPDSTDTQYF | TGCGCCTCCCGGCGGCTGGCACCAGATAGCACAGATACGCAGTATTTT | TRBJ2-3 | many | TRBV10-2 | .
CASSSYLTGRMGQFF | TGTGCCAGCAGCTCCTATCTGACAGGGCGAATGGGGCAGTTCTTC | TRBJ2-1 | . | TRBV5-6 | TRBD1
CASSLDREASPLHF | TGTGCCAGCAGTTTGGACAGGGAGGCTTCACCCCTCCACTTT | TRBJ1-6 | many | TRBV12-3/TRBV12-4 | TRBD1
CASSAYLAGGPPDTQYF | TGTGCCAGCAGTGCCTACCTAGCGGGGGGGCCTCCAGATACGCAGTATTTT | TRBJ2-3 | . | TRBV27 | TRBD2
CSARDTQQGAGEKLFF | TGCAGTGCTAGAGATACCCAACAGGGGGCGGGTGAAAAACTGTTTTTT | TRBJ1-4 | once | TRBV20-1 | TRBD1
CASRRRPALRVGRDGEAFF | TGTGCCAGCAGACGGAGGCCAGCACTCAGGGTAGGACGGGACGGTGAAGCTTTCTTT | TRBJ1-1 | many | TRBV6-2/TRBV6-3 | .
CSARDTTRAYNEQFF | TGCAGTGCTAGAGATACCACTCGGGCCTACAATGAGCAGTTCTTC | TRBJ2-1 | few | TRBV20-1 | .
CASSSLTHLSPEAFF | TGTGCCAGCAGCTCCCTGACACACCTCTCCCCTGAAGCTTTCTTT | TRBJ1-1 | few | TRBV7-9 | .
CATSRERGTPLTGELFF | TGTGCCACCAGCAGAGAAAGGGGGACGCCACTTACCGGGGAGCTGTTTTTT | TRBJ2-2 | . | TRBV15 | .